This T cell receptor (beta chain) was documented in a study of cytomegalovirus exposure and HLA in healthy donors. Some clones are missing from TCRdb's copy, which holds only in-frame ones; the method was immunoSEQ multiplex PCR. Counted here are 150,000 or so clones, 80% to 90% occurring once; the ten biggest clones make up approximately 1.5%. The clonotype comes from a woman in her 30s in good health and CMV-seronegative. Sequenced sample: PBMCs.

The CDR3 DNA sequence: TGTGCCAGCAGCTTCCCGGACTTGAAAGAGACCCAGTACTTC. The encoded protein is CASSFPDLKETQYF. The V gene is TRBV7-2, the J gene TRBJ2-5, with a possible D match to TRBD2 (5 bases). The V end lost 3 bases, the J end lost 3 bases, and 11 bases lay between the germline ends. CDR1 SGHTA and CDR2 FQGNSA come from the germline V gene. The CDR3 has 14 amino acids.